These T cell receptor beta chains were read from a single sample in a study of identical twins. TCRdb re-analysed the 5' RACE reads in MiXCR, keeping a single row per CDR3 protein. The sample records about 340,000 distinct CDR3 sequences, 7% to 9.5% being singletons. Sequenced sample: naive T cells sorted from blood. The receptors derive from a woman aged 45-60 years in good health. The CDR3 runs from the conserved cysteine through the conserved F or W. The order of the fields is D gene, J gene, V gene, clone size, CDR3 protein, CDR3 DNA. A D gene is named only where the DNA matches it firmly. Part of the rows lack a size; the others show once, few, many or a class for expanded clones.

d_call: TRBD2
j_call: TRBJ2-7
v_call: TRBV5-1
clone_size: -
cdr3_aa: CASSPPGPGGAYYEQYF
cdr3_nt: TGCGCCAGCAGCCCACCCGGTCCGGGGGGGGCTTACTACGAGCAGTACTTC

d_call: -
j_call: TRBJ2-7
v_call: TRBV10-2
clone_size: -
cdr3_aa: CASIALGNRESEQYF
cdr3_nt: TGCGCCAGCATTGCGCTGGGGAACAGGGAGTCCGAGCAGTACTTC

d_call: -
j_call: TRBJ2-5
v_call: TRBV20-1
clone_size: -
cdr3_aa: CSARSGRVETQYF
cdr3_nt: TGCAGTGCTAGATCGGGCAGGGTAGAGACCCAGTACTTC

d_call: -
j_call: TRBJ2-1
v_call: TRBV29-1
clone_size: many
cdr3_aa: CSVEGQITYNEQFF
cdr3_nt: TGCAGCGTTGAGGGCCAGATTACCTACAATGAGCAGTTCTTC

d_call: -
j_call: TRBJ2-7
v_call: TRBV6-5
clone_size: -
cdr3_aa: CASSLDGVGEQYF
cdr3_nt: TGTGCCAGCAGTCTGGACGGGGTCGGCGAGCAGTACTTC

d_call: -
j_call: TRBJ1-1
v_call: TRBV29-1
clone_size: -
cdr3_aa: CSLNRANTEAFF
cdr3_nt: TGCAGCCTCAACAGGGCGAACACTGAAGCTTTCTTT

d_call: -
j_call: TRBJ1-5
v_call: TRBV15
clone_size: -
cdr3_aa: CATSKPADRNQPQHF
cdr3_nt: TGTGCCACCAGCAAGCCCGCAGATAGAAATCAGCCCCAGCATTTT

d_call: TRBD1
j_call: TRBJ2-1
v_call: TRBV4-1
clone_size: many
cdr3_aa: CASSPGIRDSSYNEQFF
cdr3_nt: TGCGCCAGCAGCCCCGGTATCCGGGACAGCTCCTACAATGAGCAGTTCTTC

d_call: -
j_call: TRBJ2-3
v_call: TRBV20-1
clone_size: few
cdr3_aa: CSADQALGTTDTQYF
cdr3_nt: TGCAGTGCGGATCAGGCACTCGGGACGACAGATACGCAGTATTTT

d_call: -
j_call: TRBJ2-3
v_call: TRBV7-2
clone_size: many
cdr3_aa: CASIPTTVQRDTQYF
cdr3_nt: TGTGCCAGCATCCCAACCACGGTACAAAGGGATACGCAGTATTTT